This TCR beta chain comes out of a study of CD8 T cells in Susac syndrome. Sequencing of TCR beta, carried out with a high-throughput approach, was applied to CD8+ and CD4+ T cells from the blood. The RNA input was about 0.45 to 1 ug, and it was reverse transcribed with random hexamers. TCRdb fed the immunoSEQ multiplex PCR reads into MiXCR, producing one record per CDR3 protein. The sample lists about 80,000 distinct CDR3 sequences, 90% to 95% occurring once. There are 14 residues in the CDR3. Germline V gene sequence: CDR1 SGHVS, CDR2 FNYEAQ. V was cut by 5 bases and J by 2 bases, with 10 bases left in between.

The gene calls are TRBV7-6 and TRBJ2-1; D remains ambiguous. This receptor was obtained from a human donor in good health. The sample taken for sequencing was CD8+ T cells from PBMCs. CDR3 amino acids: CASSPRSPYNEQFF. The CDR3 DNA reads TGTGCCAGCAGCCCCCGCAGCCCCTACAATGAGCAGTTCTTC. Combining the CDR3 with reference TRBV7-6 and TRBJ2-1 gives the whole variable domain GAGVSQSPRYKVTKRGQDVALRCDPISGHVSLYWYRQALGQGPEFLTYFNYEAQQDKSGLPNDRFSAERPEGSISTLTIQRTEQRDSAMYRCASSPRSPYNEQFFGPGTRLTVL.